This T cell receptor beta chain was documented in a study of blood T cell repertoires in COVID-19. Study in general: Sites in the United States, Italy and Spain provided acute and convalescent COVID-19 samples. T cells, B-cell-depleted T cells, or PBMCs provided the cDNA or gDNA that served as material.

Authors' data handling: Nucleated cell number was recorded as an estimate derived from reference gene primer amplification. Assay: immunoSEQ multiplex PCR; the TCRdb copy retains only in-frame clones and omits some. V and J calls and clone size follow that table, whereas D and trimming were derived from the DNA. This table holds around 290,000 clones, approximately 90% found once. V lost 11 bases and J lost 0, with 23 bases in between. CDR3 length: 17 residues. The germline CDR1 and CDR2 sequences are SNHLY and FYNNEI. Material for sequencing was PBMCs or T cells enriched from blood (not recorded which). This TCR derives from an older woman in a cohort exposed to, infected with or recovered from COVID-19 (not recorded which). This chain connects TRBV2 to TRBJ2-1; the D gene is possibly TRBD2 (5 bases). CDR3 nucleotide sequence: TGTGCCTGCCCCGGACTGAAAACCCCATACTCCTACAATGAGCAGTTCTTC. Its translation: CACPGLKTPYSYNEQFF.